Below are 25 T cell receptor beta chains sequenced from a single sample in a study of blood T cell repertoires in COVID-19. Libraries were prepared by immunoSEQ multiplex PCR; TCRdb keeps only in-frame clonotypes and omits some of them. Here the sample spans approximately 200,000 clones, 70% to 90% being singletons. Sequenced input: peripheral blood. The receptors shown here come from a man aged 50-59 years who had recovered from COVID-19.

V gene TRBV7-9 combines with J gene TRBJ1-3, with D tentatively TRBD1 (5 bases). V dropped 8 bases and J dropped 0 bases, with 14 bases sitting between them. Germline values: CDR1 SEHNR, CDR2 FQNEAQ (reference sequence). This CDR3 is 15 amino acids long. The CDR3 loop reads CASGRGSGSGNTIYF. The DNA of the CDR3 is TGTGCCAGCGGGCGGGGCAGCGGCTCTGGAAACACCATATATTTT.

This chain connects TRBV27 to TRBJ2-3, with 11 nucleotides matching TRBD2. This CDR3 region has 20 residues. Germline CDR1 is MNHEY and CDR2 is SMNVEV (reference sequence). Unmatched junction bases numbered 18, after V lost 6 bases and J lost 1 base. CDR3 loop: CASSSLLAGARSYGTDTQYF. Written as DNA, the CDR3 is TGTGCCAGCAGCTCATTACTAGCGGGAGCGCGTTCTTATGGCACAGATACGCAGTATTTT.

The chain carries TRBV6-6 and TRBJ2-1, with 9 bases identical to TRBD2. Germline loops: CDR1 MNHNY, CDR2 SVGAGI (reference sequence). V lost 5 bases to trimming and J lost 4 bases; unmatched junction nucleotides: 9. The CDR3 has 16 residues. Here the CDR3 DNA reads TGTGCCAGCAGTCGTCGACTAGCGGATACGTACAATGAGCAGTTCTTC. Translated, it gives CASSRRLADTYNEQFF.

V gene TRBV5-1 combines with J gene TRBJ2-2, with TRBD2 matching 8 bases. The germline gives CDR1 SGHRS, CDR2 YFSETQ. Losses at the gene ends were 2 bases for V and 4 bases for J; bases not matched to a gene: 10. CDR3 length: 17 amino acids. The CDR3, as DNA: TGCGCCAGCAGCTTCACCTTAGCGGGGTTGACCACCGGGGAGCTGTTTTTT. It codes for CASSFTLAGLTTGELFF.

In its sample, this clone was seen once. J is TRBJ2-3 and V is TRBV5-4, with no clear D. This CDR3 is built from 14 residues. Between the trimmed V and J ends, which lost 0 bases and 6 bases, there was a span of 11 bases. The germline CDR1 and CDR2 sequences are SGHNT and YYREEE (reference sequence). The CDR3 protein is CASSLANEVDTQYF. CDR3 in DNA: TGTGCCAGCAGCTTGGCCAACGAGGTTGATACGCAGTATTTT. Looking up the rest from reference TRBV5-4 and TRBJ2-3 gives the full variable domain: ETGVTQSPTHLIKTRGQQVTLRCSSQSGHNTVSWYQQALGQGPQFIFQYYREEENGRGNFPPRFSGLQFPNYSSELNVNALELDDSALYLCASSLANEVDTQYFGPGTRLTVL.

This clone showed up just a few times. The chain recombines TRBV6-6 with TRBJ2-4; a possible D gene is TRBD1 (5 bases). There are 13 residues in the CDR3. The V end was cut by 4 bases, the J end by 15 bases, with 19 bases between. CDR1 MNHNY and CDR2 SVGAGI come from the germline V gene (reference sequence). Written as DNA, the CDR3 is TGTGCCAGCAGTTCTCCGACAGTGCGATTTGTGTACTTC. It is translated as CASSSPTVRFVYF.

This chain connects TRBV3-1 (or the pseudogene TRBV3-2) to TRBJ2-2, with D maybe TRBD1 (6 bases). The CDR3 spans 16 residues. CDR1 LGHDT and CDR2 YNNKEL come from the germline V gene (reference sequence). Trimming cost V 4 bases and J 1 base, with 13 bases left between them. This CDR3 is CASSPVRTVNTGELFF. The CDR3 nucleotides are TGTGCCAGCAGCCCAGTTAGGACAGTGAACACCGGGGAGCTGTTTTTT.

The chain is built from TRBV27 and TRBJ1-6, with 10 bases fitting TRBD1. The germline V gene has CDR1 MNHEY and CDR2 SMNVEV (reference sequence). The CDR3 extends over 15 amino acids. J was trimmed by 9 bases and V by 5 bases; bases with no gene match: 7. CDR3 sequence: CASSPGTGVRSPLHF. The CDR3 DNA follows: TGTGCCAGCAGTCCCGGGACAGGGGTACGTTCACCCCTCCACTTT.

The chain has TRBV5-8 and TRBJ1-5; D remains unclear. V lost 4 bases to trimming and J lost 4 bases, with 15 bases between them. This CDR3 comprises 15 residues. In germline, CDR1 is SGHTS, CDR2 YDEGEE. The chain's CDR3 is CASSRNLPGNQPQHF. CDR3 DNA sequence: TGTGCCAGCAGCCGTAATCTGCCGGGGAATCAGCCCCAGCATTTT.

Here the CDR3 DNA reads TGTGCCAGTAGCCTAGACGGGAGATACAATGAGCAGTTCTTC. Its protein is CASSLDGRYNEQFF. The genes are TRBV19 and TRBJ2-1; the D gene is possibly TRBD2 (6 bases). V lost 6 bases and J 4 bases, leaving 13 bases between the germline ends. Germline V lookup: CDR1 LNHDA, CDR2 SQIVND (reference sequence). CDR3 length: 14 amino acids.

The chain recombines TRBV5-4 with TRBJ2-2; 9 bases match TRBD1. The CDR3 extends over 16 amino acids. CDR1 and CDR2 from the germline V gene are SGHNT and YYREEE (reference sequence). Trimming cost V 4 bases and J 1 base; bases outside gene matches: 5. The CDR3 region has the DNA TGTGCCAGCAGCGCACCGGACAGGGGGAACACCGGGGAGCTGTTTTTT. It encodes CASSAPDRGNTGELFF. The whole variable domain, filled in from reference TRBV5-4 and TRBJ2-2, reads ETGVTQSPTHLIKTRGQQVTLRCSSQSGHNTVSWYQQALGQGPQFIFQYYREEENGRGNFPPRFSGLQFPNYSSELNVNALELDDSALYLCASSAPDRGNTGELFFGEGSRLTVL.

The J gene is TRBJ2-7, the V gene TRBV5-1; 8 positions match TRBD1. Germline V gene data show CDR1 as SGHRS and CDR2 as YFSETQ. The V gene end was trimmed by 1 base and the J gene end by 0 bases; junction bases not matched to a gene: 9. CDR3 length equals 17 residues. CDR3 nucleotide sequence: TGCGCCAGCAGCTTGCGACGAAAGGGACAGGACTCCTACGAGCAGTACTTC. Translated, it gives CASSLRRKGQDSYEQYF.

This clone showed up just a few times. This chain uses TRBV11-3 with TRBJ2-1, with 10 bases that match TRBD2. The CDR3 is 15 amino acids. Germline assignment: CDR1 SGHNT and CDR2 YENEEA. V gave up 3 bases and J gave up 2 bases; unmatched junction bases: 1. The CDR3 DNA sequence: TGTGCCAGCAGCTTGAGCGGGGGGGCCTACAATGAGCAGTTCTTC. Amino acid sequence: CASSLSGGAYNEQFF. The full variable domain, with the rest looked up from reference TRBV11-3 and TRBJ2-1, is EAGVVQSPRYKIIEKKQPVAFWCNPISGHNTLYWYLQNLGQGPELLIRYENEEAVDDSQLPKDRFSAERLKGVDSTLKIQPAELGDSAVYLCASSLSGGAYNEQFFGPGTRLTVL.

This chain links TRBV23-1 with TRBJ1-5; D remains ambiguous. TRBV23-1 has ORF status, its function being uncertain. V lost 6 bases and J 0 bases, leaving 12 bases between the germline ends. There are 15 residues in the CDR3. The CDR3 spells CASSPTENSNQPQHF. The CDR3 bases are TGCGCCAGCAGCCCAACAGAGAATAGCAATCAGCCCCAGCATTTT.

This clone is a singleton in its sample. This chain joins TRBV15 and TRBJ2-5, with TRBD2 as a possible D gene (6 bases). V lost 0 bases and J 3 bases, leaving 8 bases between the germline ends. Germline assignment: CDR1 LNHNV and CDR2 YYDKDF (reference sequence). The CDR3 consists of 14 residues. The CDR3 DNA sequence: TGTGCCACCAGCAGAGATAGCGGAAAAGAGACCCAGTACTTC. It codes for CATSRDSGKETQYF.

The CDR3 DNA sequence: TGTGCCAGCAGTTTTGGGAGCGGGAGAGGTACAGATACGCAGTATTTT. This codes for CASSFGSGRGTDTQYF. The V and J genes are TRBV2 and TRBJ2-3; TRBD2 agrees at 8 bases. The germline CDR1 and CDR2 sequences are SNHLY and FYNNEI. CDR3 length equals 16 residues. The V and J ends lost 5 bases and 3 bases, in that order; junction bases with no gene match: 10.

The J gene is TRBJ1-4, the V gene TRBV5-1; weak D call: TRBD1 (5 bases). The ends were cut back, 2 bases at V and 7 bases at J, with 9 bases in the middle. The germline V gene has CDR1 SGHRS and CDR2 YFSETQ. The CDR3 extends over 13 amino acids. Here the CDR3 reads CASSFRVSEKLFF. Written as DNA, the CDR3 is TGCGCCAGCAGCTTCAGGGTATCTGAAAAACTGTTTTTT.

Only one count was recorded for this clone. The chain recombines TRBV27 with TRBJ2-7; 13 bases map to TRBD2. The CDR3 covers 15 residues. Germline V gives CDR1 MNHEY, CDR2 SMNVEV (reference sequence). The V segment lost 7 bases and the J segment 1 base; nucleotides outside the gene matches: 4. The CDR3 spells CASKRTSGSSYEQYF. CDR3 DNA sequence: TGTGCCAGCAAACGGACTAGCGGGAGTTCCTACGAGCAGTACTTC.

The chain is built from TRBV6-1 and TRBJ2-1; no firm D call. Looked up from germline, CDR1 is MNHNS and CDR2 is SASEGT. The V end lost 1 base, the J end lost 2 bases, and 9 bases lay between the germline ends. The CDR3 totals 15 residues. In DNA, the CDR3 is TGTGCCAGCAGTGAAGGGGTGGGCCCCTACAATGAGCAGTTCTTC. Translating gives CASSEGVGPYNEQFF.

CDR3 amino acids: CSASAQGAATEAFF. For the CDR3, the DNA is TGCAGTGCTAGTGCGCAGGGGGCGGCCACTGAAGCTTTCTTT. The chain combines TRBV20-1 with TRBJ1-1; 8 bases fit TRBD1. Germline CDR1 reads DFQATT; CDR2 reads SNEGSKA (reference sequence). V shed 3 bases, J shed 4 bases, and the junction held 7 bases outside the gene matches. CDR3 length: 14 residues.

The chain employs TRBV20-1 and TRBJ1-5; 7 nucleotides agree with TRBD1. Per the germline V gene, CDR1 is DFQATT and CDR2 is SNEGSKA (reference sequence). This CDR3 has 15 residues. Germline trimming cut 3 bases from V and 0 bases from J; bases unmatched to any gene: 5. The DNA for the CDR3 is TGCAGTGCTAGTCCGGGGACAGATAGCAATCAGCCCCAGCATTTT. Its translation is CSASPGTDSNQPQHF.

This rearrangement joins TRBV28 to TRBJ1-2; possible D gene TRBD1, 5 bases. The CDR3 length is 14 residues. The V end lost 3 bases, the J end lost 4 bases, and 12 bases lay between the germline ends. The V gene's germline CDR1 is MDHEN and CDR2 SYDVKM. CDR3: CASSFGGTAYGYTF. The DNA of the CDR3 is TGTGCCAGCAGTTTCGGAGGGACGGCCTATGGCTACACCTTC.

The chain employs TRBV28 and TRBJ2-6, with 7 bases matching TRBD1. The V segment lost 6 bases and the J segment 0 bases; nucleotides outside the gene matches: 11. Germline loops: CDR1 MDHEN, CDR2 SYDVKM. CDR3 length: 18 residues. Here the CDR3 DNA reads TGTGCCAGCAGAACCCCCCGGACAGGCCTCTCTGGGGCCAACGTCCTGACTTTC. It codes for CASRTPRTGLSGANVLTF.

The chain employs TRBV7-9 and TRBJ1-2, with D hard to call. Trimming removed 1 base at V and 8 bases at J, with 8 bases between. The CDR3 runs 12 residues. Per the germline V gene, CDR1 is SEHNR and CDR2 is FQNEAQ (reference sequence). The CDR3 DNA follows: TGTGCCAGCAGCTTAGAGGTACAGGGCTACACCTTC. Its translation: CASSLEVQGYTF.

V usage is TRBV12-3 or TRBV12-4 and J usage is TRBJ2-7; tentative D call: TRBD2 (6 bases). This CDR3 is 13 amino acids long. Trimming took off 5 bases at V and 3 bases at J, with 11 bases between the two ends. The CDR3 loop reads CASSPLANYEQYF. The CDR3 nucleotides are TGTGCCAGCAGTCCGCTAGCGAACTACGAGCAGTACTTC.